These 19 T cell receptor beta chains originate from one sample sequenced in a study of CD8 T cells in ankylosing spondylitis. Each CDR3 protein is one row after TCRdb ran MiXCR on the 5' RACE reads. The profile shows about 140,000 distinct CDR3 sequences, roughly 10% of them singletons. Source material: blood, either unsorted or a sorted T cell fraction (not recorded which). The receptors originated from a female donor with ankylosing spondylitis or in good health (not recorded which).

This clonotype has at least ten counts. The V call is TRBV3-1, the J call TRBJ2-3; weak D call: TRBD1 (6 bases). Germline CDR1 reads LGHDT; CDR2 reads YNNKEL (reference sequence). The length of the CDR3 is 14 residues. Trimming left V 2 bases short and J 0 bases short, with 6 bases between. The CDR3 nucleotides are TGTGCCAGCAGCCAAACAGGGAGCACAGATACGCAGTATTTT. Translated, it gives CASSQTGSTDTQYF.

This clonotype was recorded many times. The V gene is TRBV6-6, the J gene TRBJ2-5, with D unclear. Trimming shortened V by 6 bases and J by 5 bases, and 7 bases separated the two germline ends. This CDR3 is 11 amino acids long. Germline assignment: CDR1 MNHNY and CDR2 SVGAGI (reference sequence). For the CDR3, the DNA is TGTGCCAGCAGCGTCGAGGAGACCCAGTACTTC. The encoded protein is CASSVEETQYF.

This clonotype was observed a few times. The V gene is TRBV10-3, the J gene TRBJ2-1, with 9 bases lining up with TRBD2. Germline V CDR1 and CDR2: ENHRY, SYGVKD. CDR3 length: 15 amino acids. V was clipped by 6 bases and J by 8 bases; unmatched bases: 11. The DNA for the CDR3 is TGTGCCATCAGCCGGGGGGAGCGGGGGGCTTATGAGCAGTTCTTC. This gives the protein CAISRGERGAYEQFF.

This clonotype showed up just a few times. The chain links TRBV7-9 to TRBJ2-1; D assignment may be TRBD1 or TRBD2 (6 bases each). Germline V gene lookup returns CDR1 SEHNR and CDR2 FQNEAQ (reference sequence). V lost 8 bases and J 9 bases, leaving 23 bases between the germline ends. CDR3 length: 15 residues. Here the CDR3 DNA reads TGTGCCAGCCGAGGGTCGGGGGCCGAGGTAGTTGAGCAGTTCTTC. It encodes CASRGSGAEVVEQFF. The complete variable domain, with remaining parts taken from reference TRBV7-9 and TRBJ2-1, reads DTGVSQNPRHKITKRGQNVTFRCDPISEHNRLYWYRQTLGQGPEFLTYFQNEAQLEKSRLLSDRFSAERPKGSFSTLEIQRTEQGDSAMYLCASRGSGAEVVEQFFGPGTRLTVL.

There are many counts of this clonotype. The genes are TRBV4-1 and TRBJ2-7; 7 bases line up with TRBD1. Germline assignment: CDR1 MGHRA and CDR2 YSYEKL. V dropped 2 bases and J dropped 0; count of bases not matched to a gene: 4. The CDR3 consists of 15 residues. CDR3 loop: CASSQPTGNSYEQYF. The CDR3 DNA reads TGCGCCAGCAGCCAACCGACAGGGAACTCCTACGAGCAGTACTTC.

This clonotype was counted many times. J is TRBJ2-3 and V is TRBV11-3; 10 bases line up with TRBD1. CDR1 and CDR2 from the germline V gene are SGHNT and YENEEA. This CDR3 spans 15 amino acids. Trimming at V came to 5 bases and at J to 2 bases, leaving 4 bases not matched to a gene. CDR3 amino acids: CASSADRGYTDTQYF. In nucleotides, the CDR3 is TGTGCCAGCAGCGCGGACAGGGGGTACACAGATACGCAGTATTTT.

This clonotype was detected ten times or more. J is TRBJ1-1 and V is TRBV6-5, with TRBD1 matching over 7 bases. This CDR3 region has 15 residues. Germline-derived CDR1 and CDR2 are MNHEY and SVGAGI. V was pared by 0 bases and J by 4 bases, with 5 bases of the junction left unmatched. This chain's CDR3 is CASSYSQGGFTEAFF. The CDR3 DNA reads TGTGCCAGCAGTTACTCCCAGGGGGGGTTCACTGAAGCTTTCTTT.

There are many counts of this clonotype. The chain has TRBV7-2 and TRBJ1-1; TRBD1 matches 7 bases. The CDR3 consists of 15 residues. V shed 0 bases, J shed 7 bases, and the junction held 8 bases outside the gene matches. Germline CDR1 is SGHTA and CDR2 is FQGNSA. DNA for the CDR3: TGTGCCAGCAGCTTAGCGCTGAGGGGGCTTGTTGAAGCTTTCTTT. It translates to CASSLALRGLVEAFF. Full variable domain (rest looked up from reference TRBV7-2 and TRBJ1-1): GAGVSQSPSNKVTEKGKDVELRCDPISGHTALYWYRQSLGQGLEFLIYFQGNSAPDKSGLPSDRFSAERTGGSVSTLTIQRTQQEDSAVYLCASSLALRGLVEAFFGQGTRLTVV.

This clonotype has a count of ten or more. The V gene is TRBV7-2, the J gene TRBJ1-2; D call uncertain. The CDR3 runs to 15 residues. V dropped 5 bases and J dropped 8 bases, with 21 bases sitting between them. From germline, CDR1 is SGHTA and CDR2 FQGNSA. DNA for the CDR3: TGTGCCAGCAGCCCCCCAGGAGTAGGGAGGCCCGGCTACACCTTC. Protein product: CASSPPGVGRPGYTF.

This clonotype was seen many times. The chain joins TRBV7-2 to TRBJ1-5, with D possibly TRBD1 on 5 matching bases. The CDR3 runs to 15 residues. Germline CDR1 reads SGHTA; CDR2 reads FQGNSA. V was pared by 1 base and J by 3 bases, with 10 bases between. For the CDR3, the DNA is TGTGCCAGCAGCTTAGATGGGGCCCCCAATCAGCCCCAGCATTTT. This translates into CASSLDGAPNQPQHF.

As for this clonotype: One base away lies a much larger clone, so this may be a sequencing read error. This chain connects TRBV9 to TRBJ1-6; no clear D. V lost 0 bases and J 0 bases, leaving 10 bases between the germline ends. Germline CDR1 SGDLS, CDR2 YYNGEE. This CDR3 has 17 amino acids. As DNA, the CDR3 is TGTGCCAGCAGCGTAGCGGGAGGGAGCTCCTATAATTCACCCCTCCACTTT. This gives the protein CASSVAGGSSYNSPLHF.

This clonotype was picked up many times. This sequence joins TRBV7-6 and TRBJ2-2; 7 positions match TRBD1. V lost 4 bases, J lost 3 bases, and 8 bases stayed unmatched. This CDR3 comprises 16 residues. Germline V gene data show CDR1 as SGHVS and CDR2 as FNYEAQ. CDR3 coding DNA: TGTGCCAGCAGCTATCAGACAGGGTTGGACACCGGGGAGCTGTTTTTT. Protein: CASSYQTGLDTGELFF.

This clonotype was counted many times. The CDR3 DNA is TGTGCCAGCAGTGAAATAAGGCAGGACACTGAAGCTTTCTTT. Its protein is CASSEIRQDTEAFF. This rearrangement joins TRBV2 to TRBJ1-1, with no clear D. From germline, CDR1 is SNHLY and CDR2 FYNNEI. V was clipped by 2 bases and J by 3 bases, with 10 bases between them. This CDR3 contains 14 residues.

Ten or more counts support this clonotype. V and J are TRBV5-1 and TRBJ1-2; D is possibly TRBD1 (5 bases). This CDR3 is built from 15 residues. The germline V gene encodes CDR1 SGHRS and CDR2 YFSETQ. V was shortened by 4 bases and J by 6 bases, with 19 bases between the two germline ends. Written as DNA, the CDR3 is TGCGCCAGCAGCCCCCAATCACGGGGGGTGGATGGCTACACCTTC. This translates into CASSPQSRGVDGYTF.

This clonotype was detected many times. The CDR3 protein is CASSQESNGVYNEQFF. CDR3 DNA sequence: TGTGCCAGCAGCCAAGAGTCCAACGGGGTCTACAATGAGCAGTTCTTC. The chain employs TRBV4-2 and TRBJ2-1, with a weak D call TRBD2 (5 bases). Germline V gene lookup returns CDR1 LGHNA and CDR2 YNFKEQ. CDR3 size: 16 residues. The V end was cut by 0 bases, the J end by 3 bases, with 12 bases between.

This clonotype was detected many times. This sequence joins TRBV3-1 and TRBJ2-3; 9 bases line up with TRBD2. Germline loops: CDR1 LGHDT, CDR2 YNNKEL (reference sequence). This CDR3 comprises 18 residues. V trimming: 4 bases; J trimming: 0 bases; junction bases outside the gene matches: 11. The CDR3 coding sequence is TGTGCCAGCAGCCTCCAAGCGGGGGGCCACGCTAGCACAGATACGCAGTATTTT. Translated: CASSLQAGGHASTDTQYF.

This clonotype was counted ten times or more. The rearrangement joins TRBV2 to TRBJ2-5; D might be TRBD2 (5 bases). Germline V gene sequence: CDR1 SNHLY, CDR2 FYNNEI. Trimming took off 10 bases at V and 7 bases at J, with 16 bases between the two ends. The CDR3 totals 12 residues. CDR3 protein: CATKPQDSTQYF. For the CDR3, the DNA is TGTGCCACCAAACCTCAGGACTCGACCCAGTACTTC.

Here the CDR3 reads CSARDSGFGELFF. CDR3 coding DNA: TGCAGTGCTAGAGATTCAGGGTTCGGGGAGCTGTTTTTT. The chain recombines TRBV20-1 with TRBJ2-2, with TRBD1 as a possible D gene (5 bases). V was clipped by 0 bases and J by 7 bases, with 9 bases between them. This CDR3 contains 13 residues. Germline V gives CDR1 DFQATT, CDR2 SNEGSKA (reference sequence).

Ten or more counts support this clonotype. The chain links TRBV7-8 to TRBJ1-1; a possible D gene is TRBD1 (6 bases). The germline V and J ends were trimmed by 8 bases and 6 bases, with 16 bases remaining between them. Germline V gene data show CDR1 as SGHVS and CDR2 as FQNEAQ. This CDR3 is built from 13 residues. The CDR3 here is CASARQDPPEAFF. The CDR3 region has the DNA TGTGCCAGCGCACGACAGGACCCCCCTGAAGCTTTCTTT.